This TCR beta chain was identified during a study of blood T cell repertoires in COVID-19. The overall study: Sites in the United States, Italy and Spain provided acute and convalescent COVID-19 samples. PBMCs, B-cell-depleted T cells, or T cells provided the cDNA or gDNA that made up the material.

Per the germline V gene, CDR1 is SEHNR and CDR2 is FQNEAQ (reference sequence). The V gene lost 5 bases and the J gene lost 7 bases, with 12 bases spanning the gap. The CDR3 length is 13 residues. Authors' processing steps: How many nucleated cells were present was estimated from reference gene primer amplification. The data were produced by immunoSEQ multiplex PCR, yet TCRdb's version contains in-frame clones alone and is incomplete. V and J calls and clone size are given by that table; D and trimming were obtained from the DNA. The sample holds about 52,000 clones, around 84% seen once. The gene calls are TRBV7-9 and TRBJ1-5, with a weak D call TRBD1 (5 bases). The sample was peripheral blood. This TCR was sampled from a man between 70 and 80 years old with acute or convalescent COVID-19. In nucleotides, the CDR3 is TGTGCCAGCAGCCATCCGGGGGAGCAGCCCCAGCATTTT. It translates to CASSHPGEQPQHF. Filled out from reference TRBV7-9 and TRBJ1-5, the complete variable domain reads DTGVSQNPRHKITKRGQNVTFRCDPISEHNRLYWYRQTLGQGPEFLTYFQNEAQLEKSRLLSDRFSAERPKGSFSTLEIQRTEQGDSAMYLCASSHPGEQPQHFGDGTRLSIL.